Presented here are 17 T cell receptor beta chains from one specimen sequenced in a study of shared clonotypes between healthy human individuals. The protocol was immunoSEQ multiplex PCR, while the TCRdb copy is restricted to in-frame clones and leaves out a portion. There are approximately 590,000 clones in the sample; roughly 95% occur only once, and 0.1% to 0.11% lies in the top ten. Naive CD8 cells comprised CD45RO-negative, CCR7-positively selected cells, excluding terminally differentiated effector memory CD45RA+ cells. What was sequenced was naive CD8+ T cells sorted from blood. The receptors come from a woman aged 30 to 39 in good health.

The chain combines TRBV11-2 with TRBJ2-4; 7 bases line up with TRBD1. CDR1 is SGHAT, CDR2 FQNNGV, per germline. V lost 6 bases, J lost 3 bases, and 11 bases stayed unmatched. The CDR3 is made up of 16 amino acids. The CDR3 nucleotides read TGTGCCAGCAGAGGGACGTTACAGGGGTACAAAAACATTCAGTACTTC. This sequence encodes CASRGTLQGYKNIQYF.

This clone has only one observation. V gene TRBV5-4 combines with J gene TRBJ2-4; D is perhaps TRBD2 (5 bases). Trimming took off 1 base at V and 5 bases at J, with 13 bases between the two ends. The CDR3 is 15 amino acids. The germline gives CDR1 SGHNT, CDR2 YYREEE (reference sequence). The CDR3 loop is CASSLPSFDENIQYF. CDR3 sequence (DNA): TGTGCCAGCAGCTTGCCTAGCTTCGATGAAAACATTCAGTACTTC.

This chain uses TRBV29-1 with TRBJ1-2; D remains ambiguous. V lost 4 bases and J 4 bases, leaving 13 bases between the germline ends. The length of the CDR3 is 13 residues. The V gene's germline CDR1 is SQVTM and CDR2 ANQGSEA. The CDR3: CSVVREEAYGYTF. In DNA, the CDR3 is TGCAGCGTTGTGCGGGAGGAGGCCTATGGCTACACCTTC.

The chain uses TRBV6-1 and TRBJ2-1, with D possibly being TRBD1 (6 bases). Germline CDR1 MNHNS, CDR2 SASEGT. CDR3 length equals 15 residues. V lost 3 bases and J 6 bases, leaving 15 bases between the germline ends. The CDR3 is CASSDRDTSFNEQFF. DNA of the CDR3: TGTGCCAGCAGTGACCGGGACACCAGTTTCAATGAGCAGTTCTTC.

CDR3 bases: TGTGCCAGCAGTGGGCCTGCCAGGGTTCTTTCCGATGGGGACATTCAGTACTTC. Its protein is CASSGPARVLSDGDIQYF. The chain couples TRBV6-1 to TRBJ2-4; maybe TRBD1 (5 bases). The CDR3 extends over 18 amino acids. Trimming shortened V by 4 bases and J by 8 bases, and 27 bases separated the two germline ends. In germline, CDR1 is MNHNS, CDR2 SASEGT.

The chain links TRBV7-9 to TRBJ2-1, with 11 bases that match TRBD2. CDR1 and CDR2 (germline): SEHNR, FQNEAQ (reference sequence). CDR3 length equals 17 residues. The trim removed 1 base at V and 9 bases at J, leaving 11 bases unmatched. The CDR3 nucleotides read TGTGCCAGCAGCTTAGAAGAGAGACTAGCGGGATTTGGTGAGCAGTTCTTC. Encoded protein: CASSLEERLAGFGEQFF.

The chain links TRBV27 to TRBJ1-2; 7 bases fit TRBD1. J gave up 2 bases and V 11 bases, and 5 bases lay outside the gene matches. Germline CDR1 and CDR2: MNHEY and SMNVEV (reference sequence). The CDR3 contains 12 residues. CDR3 amino acids: CAPRDSNYGYTF. Here the CDR3 DNA reads TGTGCCCCCCGGGACAGCAACTATGGCTACACCTTC.

The rearrangement links TRBV15 to TRBJ2-7; D might be TRBD2 (5 bases). The germline V gene encodes CDR1 LNHNV and CDR2 YYDKDF (reference sequence). The length of the CDR3 is 15 residues. V dropped 3 bases and J dropped 4 bases, with 16 bases sitting between them. The CDR3 reads CATSRLAEGTYEQYF. The CDR3 nucleotides read TGTGCCACCAGCAGGCTCGCTGAGGGTACGTACGAGCAGTACTTC.

The genes are TRBV27 and TRBJ2-5, with 9 bases fitting TRBD2. The CDR3 totals 16 residues. The V gene end was trimmed by 6 bases and the J gene end by 1 base; junction bases not matched to a gene: 9. The V gene's germline CDR1 is MNHEY and CDR2 SMNVEV (reference sequence). CDR3 bases: TGTGCCAGCAGGGGTAGCGGGAGAGCCTCCCAAGAGACCCAGTACTTC. This gives the protein CASRGSGRASQETQYF.

This clone is a singleton in its sample. The J gene is TRBJ1-2, the V gene TRBV28; D is unresolved. Germline values: CDR1 MDHEN, CDR2 SYDVKM. V was pared by 6 bases and J by 0 bases, with 17 bases between. The length of the CDR3 is 16 residues. As DNA, the CDR3 is TGTGCCAGCAGCCCCCGCTTAGTACAAGCTAACTATGGCTACACCTTC. Translated: CASSPRLVQANYGYTF.

The rearrangement joins TRBV7-6 to TRBJ2-7, with 7 nucleotides matching TRBD2. CDR3 length: 15 residues. Germline V gives CDR1 SGHVS, CDR2 FNYEAQ. The V segment lost 5 bases and the J segment 3 bases; nucleotides outside the gene matches: 10. This CDR3 reads CASSVGNAGDYEQYF. The CDR3 DNA reads as TGTGCCAGCAGCGTTGGTAACGCGGGAGACTACGAGCAGTACTTC.

V is TRBV28 and J is TRBJ2-7, with 8 bases lining up with TRBD2. J was trimmed by 4 bases and V by 6 bases; bases with no gene match: 14. CDR3 length equals 16 residues. CDR1 and CDR2 from the germline V gene are MDHEN and SYDVKM. The CDR3, as DNA: TGTGCCAGCAGCCATAGCGGGACCCCAGGGTTGTACGAGCAGTACTTC. This encodes CASSHSGTPGLYEQYF.

J is TRBJ2-3 and V is TRBV19; the D gene is possibly TRBD2 (6 bases). The V end was cut by 11 bases, the J end by 0 bases, with 21 bases between. Germline V gene data show CDR1 as LNHDA and CDR2 as SQIVND (reference sequence). CDR3 length: 16 amino acids. The CDR3 is CAPASGDPLSTDTQYF. The CDR3 DNA is TGTGCCCCTGCTTCGGGGGATCCGCTTAGCACAGATACGCAGTATTTT.

This chain joins TRBV9 and TRBJ2-5; no reliable D call. In germline, CDR1 is SGDLS, CDR2 YYNGEE. Trimming took 3 bases from V and 9 from J, leaving 15 bases between them. This CDR3 region has 13 residues. The CDR3 is CASSGDSHEAQYF. The CDR3, as DNA: TGTGCCAGCAGCGGCGACTCCCATGAGGCCCAGTACTTC.

This rearrangement joins TRBV19 to TRBJ1-2, with TRBD1 as a possible D gene (5 bases). Per germline, CDR1 LNHDA and CDR2 SQIVND (reference sequence). This CDR3 has 15 residues. The ends were cut back, 10 bases at V and 8 bases at J, with 26 bases in the middle. Here the CDR3 DNA reads TGTGCCACTACCGGATCTGGCAGGGAATGGAAGGGCTACACCTTC. The encoded protein is CATTGSGREWKGYTF.

V and J are TRBV28 and TRBJ1-4; D is unresolved. There are 12 residues in the CDR3. V was clipped by 6 bases and J by 0 bases, with 2 bases between them. In germline, CDR1 is MDHEN, CDR2 SYDVKM. CDR3 sequence reads: CASSSTNEKLFF. Here the CDR3 DNA reads TGTGCCAGCAGCTCAACTAATGAAAAACTGTTTTTT.

The chain has TRBV6-1 and TRBJ2-7; D possibly uses TRBD1 or TRBD2 (5 bases each). The germline gives CDR1 MNHNS, CDR2 SASEGT. The V end lost 3 bases, the J end lost 7 bases, and 13 bases lay between the germline ends. The CDR3 spans 13 residues. The CDR3, as DNA: TGTGCCAGCAGTGAGGGGACGGCCTGGGAGCAGTACTTC. This sequence encodes CASSEGTAWEQYF.